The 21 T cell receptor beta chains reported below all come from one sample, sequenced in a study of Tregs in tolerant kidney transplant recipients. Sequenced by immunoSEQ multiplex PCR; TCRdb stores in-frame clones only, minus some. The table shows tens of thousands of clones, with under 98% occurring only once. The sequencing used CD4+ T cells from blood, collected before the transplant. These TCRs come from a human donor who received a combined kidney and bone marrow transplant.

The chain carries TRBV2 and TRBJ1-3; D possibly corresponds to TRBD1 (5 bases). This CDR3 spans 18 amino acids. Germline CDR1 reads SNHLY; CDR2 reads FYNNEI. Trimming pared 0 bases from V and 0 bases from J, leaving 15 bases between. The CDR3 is CASSEAPWDGSSGNTIYF. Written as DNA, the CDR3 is TGTGCCAGCAGTGAAGCCCCTTGGGACGGGAGCTCTGGAAACACCATATATTTT.

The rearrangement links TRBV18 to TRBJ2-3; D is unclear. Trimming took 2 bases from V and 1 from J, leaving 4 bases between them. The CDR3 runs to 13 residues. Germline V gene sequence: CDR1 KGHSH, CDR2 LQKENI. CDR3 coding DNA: TGTGCCAGCTCACCATCGGGCACAGATACGCAGTATTTT. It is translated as CASSPSGTDTQYF.

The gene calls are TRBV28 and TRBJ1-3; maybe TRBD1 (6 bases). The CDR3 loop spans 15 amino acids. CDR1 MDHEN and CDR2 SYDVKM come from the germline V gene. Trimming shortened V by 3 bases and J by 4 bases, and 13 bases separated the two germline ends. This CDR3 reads CASSFRTVGGNTIYF. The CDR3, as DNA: TGTGCCAGCAGTTTTCGGACAGTGGGGGGAAACACCATATATTTT.

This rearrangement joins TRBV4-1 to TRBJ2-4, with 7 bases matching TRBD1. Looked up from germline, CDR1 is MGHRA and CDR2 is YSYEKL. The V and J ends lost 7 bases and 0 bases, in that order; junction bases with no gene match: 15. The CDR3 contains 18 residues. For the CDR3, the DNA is TGCGCCAGCACCCCGGAACTGGGGACAGTTATAGCCAAAAACATTCAGTACTTC. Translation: CASTPELGTVIAKNIQYF.

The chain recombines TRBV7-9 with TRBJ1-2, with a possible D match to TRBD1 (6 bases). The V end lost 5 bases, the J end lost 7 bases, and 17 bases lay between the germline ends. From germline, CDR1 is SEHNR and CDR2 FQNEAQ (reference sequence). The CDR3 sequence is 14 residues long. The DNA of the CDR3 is TGTGCCAGCAGCCACAACAGGGAAAGTTCTGGCTACACCTTC. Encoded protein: CASSHNRESSGYTF.

CDR3 bases: TGTGCCAGCAGTGAACTTCGGAGTACCTTAATGAACACTGAAGCTTTCTTT. Translation: CASSELRSTLMNTEAFF. The chain uses TRBV2 and TRBJ1-1, with unresolved D. This CDR3 comprises 17 residues. Germline CDR1 reads SNHLY; CDR2 reads FYNNEI. Trimming removed 2 bases at V and 0 bases at J, with 16 bases between. Full variable domain (missing parts from reference TRBV2 and TRBJ1-1): EPEVTQTPSHQVTQMGQEVILRCVPISNHLYFYWYRQILGQKVEFLVSFYNNEISEKSEIFDDQFSVERPDGSNFTLKIRSTKLEDSAMYFCASSELRSTLMNTEAFFGQGTRLTVV.

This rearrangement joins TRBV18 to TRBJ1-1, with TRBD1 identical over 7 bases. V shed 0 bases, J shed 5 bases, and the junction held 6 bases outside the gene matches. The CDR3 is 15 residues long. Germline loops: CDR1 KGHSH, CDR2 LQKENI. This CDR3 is CASSPPTGHGTEAFF. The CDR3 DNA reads TGTGCCAGCTCACCACCGACAGGGCATGGTACTGAAGCTTTCTTT.

In DNA, the CDR3 is TGTGCCAGTAAGAGTCGGGGGGGATACAATGAGCAGTTCTTC. As protein: CASKSRGGYNEQFF. This chain links TRBV6-5 with TRBJ2-1, with 8 nucleotides matching TRBD2. CDR3 size: 14 residues. The V gene end was trimmed by 9 bases and the J gene end by 4 bases; junction bases not matched to a gene: 8. Per the germline V gene, CDR1 is MNHEY and CDR2 is SVGAGI.

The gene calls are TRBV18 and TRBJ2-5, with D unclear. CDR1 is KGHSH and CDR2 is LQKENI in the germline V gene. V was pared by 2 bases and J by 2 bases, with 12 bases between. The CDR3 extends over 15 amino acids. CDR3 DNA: TGTGCCAGCTCACCAATTATGCAGTCACAAGAGACCCAGTACTTC. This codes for CASSPIMQSQETQYF.

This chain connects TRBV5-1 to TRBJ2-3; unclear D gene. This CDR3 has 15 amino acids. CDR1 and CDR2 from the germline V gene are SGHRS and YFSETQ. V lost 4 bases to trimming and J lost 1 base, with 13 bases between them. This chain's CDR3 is CASSPYSPRTDTQYF. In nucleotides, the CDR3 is TGCGCCAGCAGCCCATACTCCCCCCGCACAGATACGCAGTATTTT.

CDR3 protein: CASHIRTSGRAYEQFF. The CDR3 coding sequence is TGTGCCAGTCATATTAGGACTAGCGGGAGGGCCTATGAGCAGTTCTTC. V is TRBV2 and J is TRBJ2-1; 15 bases line up with TRBD2. J gave up 8 bases and V 9 bases, and 11 bases lay outside the gene matches. Germline V gene data show CDR1 as SNHLY and CDR2 as FYNNEI. The length of the CDR3 is 16 residues. Full variable domain (missing parts from reference TRBV2 and TRBJ2-1): EPEVTQTPSHQVTQMGQEVILRCVPISNHLYFYWYRQILGQKVEFLVSFYNNEISEKSEIFDDQFSVERPDGSNFTLKIRSTKLEDSAMYFCASHIRTSGRAYEQFFGPGTRLTVL.

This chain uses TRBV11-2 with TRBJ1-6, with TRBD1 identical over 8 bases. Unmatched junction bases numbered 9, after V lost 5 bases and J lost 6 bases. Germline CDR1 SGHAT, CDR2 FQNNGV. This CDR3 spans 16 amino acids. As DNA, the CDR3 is TGTGCCAGCAGCCCTGCCCGGGACAGGTTTAATTCACCCCTCCACTTT. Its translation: CASSPARDRFNSPLHF.

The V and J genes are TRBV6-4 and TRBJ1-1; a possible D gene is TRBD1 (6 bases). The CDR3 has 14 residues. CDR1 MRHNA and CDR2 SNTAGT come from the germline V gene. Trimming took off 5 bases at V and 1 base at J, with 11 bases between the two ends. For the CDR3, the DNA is TGTGCCAGCAGTAAGACAGGAAGGAACACTGAAGCTTTCTTT. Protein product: CASSKTGRNTEAFF.

The CDR3 loop is CASNLAISYNEQFF. The CDR3 bases are TGCGCCAGCAATCTTGCGATTTCCTACAATGAGCAGTTCTTC. This rearrangement joins TRBV5-1 to TRBJ2-1; D is unresolved. Germline CDR1 reads SGHRS; CDR2 reads YFSETQ. Between the trimmed V and J ends, which lost 6 bases and 1 base, there was a span of 11 bases. CDR3 size: 14 residues.

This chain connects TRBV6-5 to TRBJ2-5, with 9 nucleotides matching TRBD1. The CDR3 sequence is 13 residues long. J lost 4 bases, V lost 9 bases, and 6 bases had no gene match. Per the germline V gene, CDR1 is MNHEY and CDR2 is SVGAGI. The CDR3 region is CASPGQGRETQYF. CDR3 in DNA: TGTGCCAGTCCGGGACAGGGACGAGAGACCCAGTACTTC.

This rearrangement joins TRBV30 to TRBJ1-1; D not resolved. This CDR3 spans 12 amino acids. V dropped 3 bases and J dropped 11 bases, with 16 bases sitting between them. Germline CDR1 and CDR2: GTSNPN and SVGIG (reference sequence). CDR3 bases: TGTGCCTGGAGAGAGGGTGTTGTCGGGGCTTTCTTT. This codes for CAWREGVVGAFF.

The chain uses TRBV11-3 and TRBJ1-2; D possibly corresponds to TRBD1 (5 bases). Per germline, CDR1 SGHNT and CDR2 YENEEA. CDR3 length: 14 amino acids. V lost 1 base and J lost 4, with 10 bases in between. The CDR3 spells CASSLGGQAYGYTF. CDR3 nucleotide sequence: TGTGCCAGCAGCTTAGGAGGACAAGCCTATGGCTACACCTTC.

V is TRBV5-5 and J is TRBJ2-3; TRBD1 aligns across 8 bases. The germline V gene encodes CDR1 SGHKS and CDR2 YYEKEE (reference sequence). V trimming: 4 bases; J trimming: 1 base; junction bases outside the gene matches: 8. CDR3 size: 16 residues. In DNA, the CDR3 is TGTGCCAGCAGCATAAACAGGGGGAAAGGCACAGATACGCAGTATTTT. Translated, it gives CASSINRGKGTDTQYF.

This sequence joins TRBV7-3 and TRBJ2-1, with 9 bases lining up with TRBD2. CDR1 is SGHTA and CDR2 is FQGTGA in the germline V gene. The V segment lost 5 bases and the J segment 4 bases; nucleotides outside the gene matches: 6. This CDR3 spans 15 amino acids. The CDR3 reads CASSPNSGGYNEQFF. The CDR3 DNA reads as TGTGCCAGCAGCCCCAATAGCGGGGGTTACAATGAGCAGTTCTTC.

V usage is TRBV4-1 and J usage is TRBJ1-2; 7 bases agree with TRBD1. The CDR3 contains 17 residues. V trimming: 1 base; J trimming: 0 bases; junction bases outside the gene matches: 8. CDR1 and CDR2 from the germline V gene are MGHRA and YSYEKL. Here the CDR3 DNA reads TGCGCCAGCAGCCAAGCGATCCGGGACAGAGCTAACTATGGCTACACCTTC. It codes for CASSQAIRDRANYGYTF.

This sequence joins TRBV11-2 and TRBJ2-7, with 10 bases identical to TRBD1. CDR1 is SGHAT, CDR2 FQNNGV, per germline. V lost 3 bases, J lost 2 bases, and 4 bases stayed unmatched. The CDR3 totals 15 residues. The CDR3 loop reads CASSFEGTGAYEQYF. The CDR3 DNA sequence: TGTGCCAGCAGCTTCGAGGGGACAGGGGCCTACGAGCAGTACTTC. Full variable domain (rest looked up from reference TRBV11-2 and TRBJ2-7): EAGVAQSPRYKIIEKRQSVAFWCNPISGHATLYWYQQILGQGPKLLIQFQNNGVVDDSQLPKDRFSAERLKGVDSTLKIQPAKLEDSAVYLCASSFEGTGAYEQYFGPGTRLTVT.